Listed below are T cell receptor beta chains from one sample, sequenced in a study of Graves' ophthalmopathy and Graves' hyperthyroidism. Via MiXCR, TCRdb re-called the multiplex PCR reads, giving one row per CDR3 protein. The table includes about 240,000 distinct CDR3 sequences, roughly 50% detected once. The sample taken for sequencing was peripheral blood. These receptors were obtained from an adult man with Graves' ophthalmopathy. CDR3s leave out the opening cysteine and the closing phenylalanine or tryptophan.

j_call	v_call	cdr3_aa
TRBJ2-5	TRBV2	ASEETSGVAETQY
TRBJ2-7	TRBV6-5	ASRRRGGRSNEQY
TRBJ1-1	TRBV2	ASSEVEKQF
TRBJ1-5	TRBV5-4	ASSRQGTVLDQPQH
TRBJ1-5	TRBV19	ASTPIFSGGNQPQH
TRBJ2-5	TRBV2	ASRGPAMETQY
TRBJ1-2	TRBV3-1	ASSQDDRVDGYT
TRBJ2-5	TRBV19	ASSIRQRETQY
TRBJ2-2	TRBV20-1	SAGLAGVNTGELF
TRBJ2-5	TRBV6-6	ASSPRTSAVPGTQY
TRBJ1-4	TRBV10-3	AANSDTNEKLF
TRBJ2-1	TRBV7-2	ASSWTGDSYNEQF
TRBJ1-2	TRBV4-2	ASSQPRQGSAYGYT
TRBJ2-3	TRBV24-1	ATSDLGDRGLKDTQY
TRBJ2-2	TRBV24-1	ATSDLGTSNTRELF
TRBJ2-7	TRBV10-3	AISRGPLYEQY
TRBJ2-7	TRBV7-8	ASSFRGKDYEQY
TRBJ1-3	TRBV6-6	ASSLRDTIY
TRBJ1-2	TRBV5-8	ASSLDLGMGDYGYT
TRBJ2-3	TRBV7-7	ASSSGGTDTQY
TRBJ2-7	TRBV5-1	ASSLVGLAGEQY
TRBJ2-7	TRBV5-6	ASSPGASHRD
TRBJ1-2	TRBV10-3	ASSLTFGQNNYGYT
TRBJ2-7	TRBV24-1	ATAGTNYEQY
TRBJ2-7	TRBV15	ATSRDLAGVFEQY
TRBJ2-2	TRBV20-1	SARARGSTGELF
TRBJ1-5	TRBV28	ASSFKGAPVQPQH
TRBJ1-1	TRBV20-1	SARASNLNTEAF
TRBJ2-5	TRBV12-3/TRBV12-4	ASSSREVHY
TRBJ1-2	TRBV20-1	SARGRPHTGYT
TRBJ1-2	TRBV6-5	ASTAGDRYYGYT
TRBJ1-6	TRBV4-1	ASSRLIGTGNSPLH
TRBJ2-7	TRBV29-1	SVRDRGPYAQY
TRBJ2-5	TRBV29-1	SVVGAPETQY
TRBJ2-2	TRBV19	ASSTDSTGELF
TRBJ2-5	TRBV7-8	ASSSPRGLQETQY
TRBJ2-5	TRBV7-2	ASSLVVDRETQY
TRBJ2-3	TRBV19	ASTPDSTDTQY
TRBJ1-6	TRBV7-8	ASSTPGTGVTPLH
TRBJ1-2	TRBV6-5	ASSLGQTYGYT
TRBJ2-5	TRBV10-3	ASSQAGSGRAWETQY
TRBJ2-2	TRBV20-1	SARDRGTPRTGELF
TRBJ2-5	TRBV3-1	ASSQDGNQETQY
.	TRBV25-1	ASSDSGLGRLLRQF
TRBJ2-5	TRBV5-8	ASSLKRREETQY
TRBJ2-5	TRBV20-1	GAISGRGTQY
TRBJ1-4	TRBV7-9	ASSLAANLDLEKLF
TRBJ1-5	TRBV11-2	ASSWDGGNQPQH
TRBJ1-1	TRBV19	ASSPRGGANTEAF
TRBJ2-7	TRBV9	ASSVEESYEQY